The 27 T cell receptor beta chains below all came from one sample that was sequenced in a study of blood T cell repertoires in COVID-19. Assay: immunoSEQ multiplex PCR; the TCRdb copy retains only in-frame clones and omits some. The profile covers around 250,000 clones, with approximately 89% appearing a single time and around 8.8% taken by the ten largest. Sequenced material: peripheral blood. Every receptor here comes from a man aged 40-55 years with active or convalescent COVID-19.

The J gene is TRBJ2-3, the V gene TRBV6-1; D is ambiguous. The germline V gene encodes CDR1 MNHNS and CDR2 SASEGT. The CDR3 extends over 13 amino acids. V lost 2 bases to trimming and J lost 3 bases, with 6 bases between them. In DNA, the CDR3 is TGTGCCAGCAGTGAATACAAAACAGATACGCAGTATTTT. Amino acid sequence: CASSEYKTDTQYF.

The chain is built from TRBV14 and TRBJ1-1, with a weak D call TRBD1 (6 bases). Germline-derived CDR1 and CDR2 are SGHDN and FVKESK. V was cut by 0 bases and J by 0 bases, with 26 bases left in between. CDR3 length: 21 residues. This chain's CDR3 is CASSQERDTHPAGRMNTEAFF. CDR3 in DNA: TGTGCCAGCAGCCAAGAGAGGGACACCCACCCGGCTGGGCGGATGAACACTGAAGCTTTCTTT.

This sequence joins TRBV7-6 and TRBJ2-1, with 14 bases aligning to TRBD2. Germline V gene data show CDR1 as SGHVS and CDR2 as FNYEAQ. This CDR3 spans 16 amino acids. V shed 5 bases, J shed 7 bases, and the junction held 7 bases outside the gene matches. CDR3 sequence: CASSPTGLAGGNEQFF. Here the CDR3 DNA reads TGTGCCAGCAGCCCAACCGGACTAGCGGGGGGAAATGAGCAGTTCTTC.

A word on this clone: This CDR3 is also generated by other DNA sequences in the sample. V usage is TRBV9 and J usage is TRBJ2-3; 9 bases agree with TRBD1. After removal of 0 bases from V and 5 bases from J, the junction contained 4 bases not matched to a gene. This CDR3 contains 15 residues. The germline gives CDR1 SGDLS, CDR2 YYNGEE. CDR3 amino acids: CASSVGGQGGDTQYF. CDR3 DNA: TGTGCCAGCAGCGTAGGGGGACAGGGAGGAGATACGCAGTATTTT.

V is TRBV3-1 (or the pseudogene TRBV3-2) and J is TRBJ1-2, with a weak D call TRBD1 (6 bases). The CDR3 is 15 amino acids. Germline values: CDR1 LGHDT, CDR2 YNNKEL (reference sequence). Trimming removed 4 bases at V and 4 bases at J, with 16 bases between. The CDR3 protein is CASSPITGQSYGYTF. The CDR3 DNA is TGTGCCAGCAGCCCCATTACTGGACAGTCCTATGGCTACACCTTC.

The chain couples TRBV6-6 to TRBJ2-3; 11 bases line up with TRBD2. The CDR3 is made up of 16 amino acids. V shed 5 bases and J 5 bases; nucleotides not matched to a gene: 9. Germline V CDR1 and CDR2: MNHNY, SVGAGI (reference sequence). CDR3 DNA sequence: TGTGCCAGCAGTCCCGTTAGCGGGGGGGCGAAAGATACGCAGTATTTT. This encodes CASSPVSGGAKDTQYF.

The gene calls are TRBV5-5 and TRBJ2-1, with D uncertain. The CDR3 totals 15 residues. The V end lost 4 bases, the J end lost 1 base, and 12 bases lay between the germline ends. From germline, CDR1 is SGHKS and CDR2 YYEKEE (reference sequence). CDR3 in DNA: TGTGCCAGCAGCCGACGGGTTCTTTCCTACAATGAGCAGTTCTTC. Residues: CASSRRVLSYNEQFF.

This chain uses TRBV19 with TRBJ1-5, with D possibly TRBD1 on 5 matching bases. The V gene's germline CDR1 is LNHDA and CDR2 SQIVND (reference sequence). The length of the CDR3 is 17 residues. Trimming stripped 1 base from V and 0 bases from J, with 13 bases between. CDR3 coding DNA: TGTGCCAGTAGTATAGGGAATCAGGGTTATAGCAATCAGCCCCAGCATTTT. Translation gives CASSIGNQGYSNQPQHF.

The chain has TRBV19 and TRBJ1-2; D gene uncertain. The CDR3 has 15 residues. Germline values: CDR1 LNHDA, CDR2 SQIVND (reference sequence). Trimming cost V 0 bases and J 7 bases, with 15 bases left between them. The CDR3 reads CASSIDLSGYGGYTF. CDR3 in DNA: TGTGCCAGTAGTATAGATCTATCGGGGTATGGTGGCTACACCTTC.

The chain is built from TRBV2 and TRBJ1-2, with 7 bases that match TRBD1. CDR3 length: 14 residues. J gave up 5 bases and V 5 bases, and 8 bases lay outside the gene matches. Germline CDR1 reads SNHLY; CDR2 reads FYNNEI. CDR3 sequence reads: CASSPGGGWYGYTF. The DNA of the CDR3 is TGTGCCAGCAGTCCGGGAGGGGGCTGGTATGGCTACACCTTC.

J is TRBJ1-1 and V is TRBV6-5, with 7 bases that match TRBD1. Germline-derived CDR1 and CDR2 are MNHEY and SVGAGI. The CDR3 consists of 13 residues. V was clipped by 6 bases and J by 3 bases; unmatched bases: 4. CDR3 amino acids: CASRRDRDTEAFF. In DNA, the CDR3 is TGTGCCAGCAGAAGAGACAGGGACACTGAAGCTTTCTTT.

V gene TRBV9 combines with J gene TRBJ2-7; tentative D call: TRBD2 (6 bases). CDR1 and CDR2 from the germline V gene are SGDLS and YYNGEE. The V gene lost 3 bases and the J gene lost 7 bases, with 17 bases spanning the gap. The CDR3 runs 14 residues. CDR3 region: CASSAGGSRAEQYF. CDR3 in DNA: TGTGCCAGCAGCGCCGGAGGGTCCCGGGCTGAGCAGTACTTC. Supplemented by reference TRBV9 and TRBJ2-7, the full variable domain reads DSGVTQTPKHLITATGQRVTLRCSPRSGDLSVYWYQQSLDQGLQFLIQYYNGEERAKGNILERFSAQQFPDLHSELNLSSLELGDSALYFCASSAGGSRAEQYFGPGTRLTVT.

V gene TRBV7-2 combines with J gene TRBJ2-3; no definite D call. V gave up 5 bases and J gave up 3 bases, with 9 bases separating them. There are 13 residues in the CDR3. Germline lookup yields CDR1 SGHTA and CDR2 FQGNSA. CDR3: CASSAVGTDTQYF. The DNA of the CDR3 is TGTGCCAGCAGCGCGGTGGGTACAGATACGCAGTATTTT.

V gene TRBV18 combines with J gene TRBJ2-3; TRBD1 matches at 7 bases. CDR3 length: 18 residues. V was pared by 3 bases and J by 6 bases, with 18 bases of the junction left unmatched. Germline V gene lookup returns CDR1 KGHSH and CDR2 LQKENI. The CDR3 DNA reads as TGTGCCAGCTCACCCCTCGGGGCAGGGGGTTCGATTTTGGATACGCAGTATTTT. This translates into CASSPLGAGGSILDTQYF.

The V call is TRBV29-1, the J call TRBJ2-5; D possibly corresponds to TRBD1 (6 bases). The V gene's germline CDR1 is SQVTM and CDR2 ANQGSEA. This CDR3 contains 14 residues. Trimming removed 5 bases from V and 5 bases from J, with 18 bases in between. The CDR3 sequence: CSVKTGSLGETQYF. The CDR3 DNA reads TGCAGCGTTAAAACAGGGTCCTTGGGTGAGACCCAGTACTTC.

CDR3 sequence reads: CASSEGGSQPQHF. In DNA, the CDR3 is TGCGCCAGCAGTGAAGGAGGGAGTCAGCCCCAGCATTTT. V usage is TRBV10-1 and J usage is TRBJ1-5; no clear D. Trimming removed 3 bases at V and 6 bases at J, with 9 bases between. This CDR3 is 13 amino acids long. Germline-derived CDR1 and CDR2 are WNHNN and SYGVQD (reference sequence).

This chain links TRBV9 with TRBJ2-7; 8 bases align to TRBD1. The length of the CDR3 is 15 residues. Unmatched junction bases numbered 7, after V lost 3 bases and J lost 2 bases. The germline V gene encodes CDR1 SGDLS and CDR2 YYNGEE. CDR3 in amino acids: CASSGKQGEPYEQYF. Written as DNA, the CDR3 is TGTGCCAGCAGCGGGAAACAGGGGGAACCCTACGAGCAGTACTTC. Variable domain in full (rest from reference TRBV9 and TRBJ2-7): DSGVTQTPKHLITATGQRVTLRCSPRSGDLSVYWYQQSLDQGLQFLIQYYNGEERAKGNILERFSAQQFPDLHSELNLSSLELGDSALYFCASSGKQGEPYEQYFGPGTRLTVT.

CDR3 region: CAWTGGSYNSPLHF. In DNA form, the CDR3 reads TGTGCCTGGACAGGGGGCTCCTATAATTCACCCCTCCACTTT. The chain is built from TRBV30 and TRBJ1-6, with 7 bases identical to TRBD1. The CDR3 totals 14 residues. J gave up 0 bases and V 4 bases, and 0 bases lay outside the gene matches. The germline CDR1 and CDR2 sequences are GTSNPN and SVGIG (reference sequence).

The gene calls are TRBV7-6 and TRBJ2-5; D possibly corresponds to TRBD1 (5 bases). The CDR3 loop spans 15 amino acids. Trimming shortened V by 2 bases and J by 2 bases, and 12 bases separated the two germline ends. The V gene's germline CDR1 is SGHVS and CDR2 FNYEAQ. The CDR3 is CASSLNPGIQETQYF. The CDR3 region has the DNA TGTGCCAGCAGCTTAAATCCAGGGATACAAGAGACCCAGTACTTC.

V is TRBV2 and J is TRBJ2-3; no reliable D call. V lost 6 bases to trimming and J lost 2 bases, with 6 bases between them. The CDR3 has 12 amino acids. Germline V gives CDR1 SNHLY, CDR2 FYNNEI. CDR3 DNA: TGTGCCAGCAGCGAGGACACAGATACGCAGTATTTT. It translates to CASSEDTDTQYF.

Concerning this clone: This CDR3 is also generated by other DNA sequences in the sample. This chain connects TRBV5-1 to TRBJ1-4, with D possibly being TRBD1 (5 bases). Trimming cost V 0 bases and J 7 bases, with 13 bases left between them. This CDR3 has 15 amino acids. CDR1 SGHRS and CDR2 YFSETQ come from the germline V gene. The CDR3 region has the DNA TGCGCCAGCAGCTTGGCCGGGACTGGGGGTGAAAAACTGTTTTTT. It encodes CASSLAGTGGEKLFF.

The rearrangement joins TRBV5-1 to TRBJ2-5; perhaps TRBD2 as D (6 bases). CDR3 length equals 16 residues. V was trimmed by 4 bases and J by 2 bases, leaving 18 bases between them. Germline values: CDR1 SGHRS, CDR2 YFSETQ. The chain's CDR3 is CASSIGPTGAQETQYF. In nucleotides, the CDR3 is TGCGCCAGCAGCATCGGGCCAACGGGAGCTCAAGAGACCCAGTACTTC.

This rearrangement joins TRBV30 to TRBJ2-1; D ambiguous. V shed 1 base and J shed 4 bases, with 8 bases lying between them. CDR3 size: 13 residues. The germline gives CDR1 GTSNPN, CDR2 SVGIG (reference sequence). The CDR3 here is CAWSAGTYNEQFF. CDR3 sequence (DNA): TGTGCCTGGAGTGCAGGAACTTACAATGAGCAGTTCTTC.

The chain combines TRBV6-5 with TRBJ2-2, with 7 bases that match TRBD1. CDR1 and CDR2 (germline): MNHEY, SVGAGI. CDR3 length equals 13 residues. Trimming took 8 bases from V and 0 from J; bases not matched to a gene: 0. The CDR3 DNA sequence: TGTGCCAGCGGGACAGCGAACACCGGGGAGCTGTTTTTT. Residues: CASGTANTGELFF.

This chain links TRBV2 with TRBJ1-6; TRBD1 is a possible D gene (5 bases). The CDR3 is made up of 16 amino acids. V gave up 6 bases and J gave up 0 bases, with 12 bases separating them. The V gene's germline CDR1 is SNHLY and CDR2 FYNNEI. The CDR3 reads CASRGVQRSYNSPLHF. The CDR3 DNA follows: TGTGCCAGCAGAGGGGTCCAACGCTCCTATAATTCACCCCTCCACTTT. The variable domain in full, completed from reference TRBV2 and TRBJ1-6, reads EPEVTQTPSHQVTQMGQEVILRCVPISNHLYFYWYRQILGQKVEFLVSFYNNEISEKSEIFDDQFSVERPDGSNFTLKIRSTKLEDSAMYFCASRGVQRSYNSPLHFGNGTRLTVT.

The chain uses TRBV24-1 and TRBJ2-1, with 9 bases that match TRBD1. The length of the CDR3 is 17 residues. From germline, CDR1 is KGHDR and CDR2 SFDVKD. V shed 3 bases, J shed 5 bases, and the junction held 10 bases outside the gene matches. The DNA of the CDR3 is TGTGCCACCAGTGATCGGGGGGACAGGGTAAGACACAATGAGCAGTTCTTC. This translates into CATSDRGDRVRHNEQFF.

This clone was seen only a few times. The chain links TRBV7-2 to TRBJ2-7, with no clear D. V was shortened by 5 bases and J by 3 bases, with 5 bases between the two germline ends. The CDR3 totals 11 residues. The germline gives CDR1 SGHTA, CDR2 FQGNSA. The DNA for the CDR3 is TGTGCCAGCAGCCTACTCTACGAGCAGTACTTC. It translates to CASSLLYEQYF.